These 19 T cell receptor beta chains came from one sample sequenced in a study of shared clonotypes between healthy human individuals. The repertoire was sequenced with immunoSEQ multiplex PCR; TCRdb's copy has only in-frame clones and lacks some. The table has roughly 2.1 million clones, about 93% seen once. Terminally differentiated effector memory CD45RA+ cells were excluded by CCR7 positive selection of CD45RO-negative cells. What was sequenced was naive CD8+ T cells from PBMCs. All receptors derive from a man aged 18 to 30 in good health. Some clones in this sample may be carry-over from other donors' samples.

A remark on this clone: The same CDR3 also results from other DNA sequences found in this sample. The CDR3 spells CASSFRTGGNQPQHF. The CDR3 DNA reads TGTGCCAGCAGTTTTCGGACAGGAGGCAATCAGCCCCAGCATTTT. The chain links TRBV28 to TRBJ1-5; 7 nucleotides line up with TRBD1. The junction had 4 bases not matched to a gene; V was cut back by 3 bases and J by 2 bases. Germline V CDR1 and CDR2: MDHEN, SYDVKM. This CDR3 is 15 amino acids long.

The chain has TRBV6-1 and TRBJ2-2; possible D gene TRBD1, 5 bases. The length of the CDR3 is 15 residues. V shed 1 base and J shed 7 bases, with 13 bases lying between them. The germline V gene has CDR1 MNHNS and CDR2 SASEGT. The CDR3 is CASSEGFRVIGELFF. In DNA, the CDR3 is TGTGCCAGCAGTGAAGGTTTCAGGGTTATCGGGGAGCTGTTTTTT.

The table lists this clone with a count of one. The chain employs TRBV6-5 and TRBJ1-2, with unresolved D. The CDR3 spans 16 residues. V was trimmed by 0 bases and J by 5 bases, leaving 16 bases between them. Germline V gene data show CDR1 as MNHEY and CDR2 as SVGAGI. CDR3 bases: TGTGCCAGCAGTTACTCGAAGACACCCGAACGGTATGGCTACACCTTC. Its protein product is CASSYSKTPERYGYTF.

The CDR3 sequence is CASGLYSRNPYEQYF. The CDR3 DNA reads as TGTGCCAGCGGACTTTACAGCCGGAACCCCTACGAGCAGTACTTC. The chain couples TRBV28 to TRBJ2-7; maybe TRBD2 (5 bases). The germline CDR1 and CDR2 sequences are MDHEN and SYDVKM. The V and J ends lost 8 bases and 2 bases respectively, with 19 bases between them. The CDR3 totals 15 residues.

The CDR3: CASSQRAGSVGYTF. CDR3 coding DNA: TGTGCCAGCAGCCAACGGGCAGGGAGTGTCGGCTACACCTTC. The V call is TRBV14, the J call TRBJ1-2, with D perhaps TRBD1 (5 bases). V lost 2 bases and J 8 bases, leaving 15 bases between the germline ends. This CDR3 region has 14 residues. Germline V gives CDR1 SGHDN, CDR2 FVKESK.

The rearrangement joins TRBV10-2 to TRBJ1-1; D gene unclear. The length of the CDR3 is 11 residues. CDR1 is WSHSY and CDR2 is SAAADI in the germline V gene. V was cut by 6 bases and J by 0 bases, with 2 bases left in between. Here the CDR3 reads CASRLNTEAFF. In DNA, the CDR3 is TGCGCCAGCAGGTTGAACACTGAAGCTTTCTTT.

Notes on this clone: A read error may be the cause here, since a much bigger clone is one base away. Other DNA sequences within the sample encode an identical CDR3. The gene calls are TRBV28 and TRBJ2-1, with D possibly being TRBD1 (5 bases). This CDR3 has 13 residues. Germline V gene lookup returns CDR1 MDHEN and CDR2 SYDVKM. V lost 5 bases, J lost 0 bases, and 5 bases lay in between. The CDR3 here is CASSDSSYNEQFF. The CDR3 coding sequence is TGTGCCAGCAGTGACAGCTCCTACAATGAGCAGTTCTTC. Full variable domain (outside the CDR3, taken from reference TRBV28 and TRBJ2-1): DVKVTQSSRYLVKRTGEKVFLECVQDMDHENMFWYRQDPGLGLRLIYFSYDVKMKEKGDIPEGYSVSREKKERFSLILESASTNQTSMYLCASSDSSYNEQFFGPGTRLTVL.

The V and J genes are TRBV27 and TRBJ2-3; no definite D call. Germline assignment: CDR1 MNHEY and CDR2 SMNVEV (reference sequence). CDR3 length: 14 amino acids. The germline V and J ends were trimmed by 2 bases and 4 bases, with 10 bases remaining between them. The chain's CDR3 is CASSLNNQADTQYF. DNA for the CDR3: TGTGCCAGCAGTTTAAACAATCAAGCAGATACGCAGTATTTT.

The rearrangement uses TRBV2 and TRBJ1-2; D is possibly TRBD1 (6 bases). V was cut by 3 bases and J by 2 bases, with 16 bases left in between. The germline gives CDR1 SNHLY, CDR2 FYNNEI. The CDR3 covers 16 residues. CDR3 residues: CASSDSSQGTNYGYTF. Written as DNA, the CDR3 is TGTGCCAGCAGTGATTCCAGCCAGGGGACGAACTATGGCTACACCTTC.

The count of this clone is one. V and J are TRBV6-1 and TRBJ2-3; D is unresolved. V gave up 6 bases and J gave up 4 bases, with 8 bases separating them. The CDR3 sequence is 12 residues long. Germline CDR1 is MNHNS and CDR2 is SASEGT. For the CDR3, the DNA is TGTGCCAGCAGGGGATATTCAGATACGCAGTATTTT. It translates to CASRGYSDTQYF.

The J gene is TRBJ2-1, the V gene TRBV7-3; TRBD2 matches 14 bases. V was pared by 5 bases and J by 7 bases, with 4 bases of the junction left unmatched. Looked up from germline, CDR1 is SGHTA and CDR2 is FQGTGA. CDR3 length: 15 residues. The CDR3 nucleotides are TGTGCCAGCAGCCCGGGACTAGCGGGAGAGAATGAGCAGTTCTTC. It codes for CASSPGLAGENEQFF.

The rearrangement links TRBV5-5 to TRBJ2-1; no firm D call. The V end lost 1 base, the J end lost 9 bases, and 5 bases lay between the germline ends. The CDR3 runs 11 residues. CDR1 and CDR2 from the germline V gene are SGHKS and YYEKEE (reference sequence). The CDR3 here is CASSLNSEQFF. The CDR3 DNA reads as TGTGCCAGCAGCTTGAATTCTGAGCAGTTCTTC.

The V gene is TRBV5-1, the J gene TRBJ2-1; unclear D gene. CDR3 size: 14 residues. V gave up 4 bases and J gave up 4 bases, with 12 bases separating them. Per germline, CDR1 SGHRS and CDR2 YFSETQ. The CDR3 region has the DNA TGCGCCAGCAGCCCAGTGGGTCTGTACAATGAGCAGTTCTTC. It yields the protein CASSPVGLYNEQFF.

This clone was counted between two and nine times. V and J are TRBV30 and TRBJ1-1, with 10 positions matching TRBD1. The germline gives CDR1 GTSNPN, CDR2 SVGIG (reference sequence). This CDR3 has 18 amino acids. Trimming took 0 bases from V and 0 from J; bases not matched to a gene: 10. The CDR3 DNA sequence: TGTGCCTGGAGTGTCAGGGGACAGGGGTTGGGTATGAACACTGAAGCTTTCTTT. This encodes CAWSVRGQGLGMNTEAFF.

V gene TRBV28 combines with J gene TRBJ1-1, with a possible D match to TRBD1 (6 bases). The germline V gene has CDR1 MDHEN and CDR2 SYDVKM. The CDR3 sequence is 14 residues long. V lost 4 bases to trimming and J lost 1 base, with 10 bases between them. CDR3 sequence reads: CASSSWTENTEAFF. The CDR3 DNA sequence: TGTGCCAGCAGTTCCTGGACAGAGAACACTGAAGCTTTCTTT.

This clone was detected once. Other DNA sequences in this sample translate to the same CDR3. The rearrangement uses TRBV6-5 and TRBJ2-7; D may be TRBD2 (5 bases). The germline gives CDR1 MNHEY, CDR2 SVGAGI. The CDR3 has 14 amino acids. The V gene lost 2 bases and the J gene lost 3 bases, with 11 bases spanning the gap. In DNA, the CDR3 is TGTGCCAGCAGTTACGGTGGGGAGAGCTACGAGCAGTACTTC. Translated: CASSYGGESYEQYF.

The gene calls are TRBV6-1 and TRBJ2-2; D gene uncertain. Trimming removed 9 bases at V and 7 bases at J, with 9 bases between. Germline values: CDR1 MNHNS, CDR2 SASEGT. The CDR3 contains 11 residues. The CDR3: CASTLGGELFF. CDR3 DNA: TGTGCCAGTACCTTAGGCGGGGAGCTGTTTTTT.

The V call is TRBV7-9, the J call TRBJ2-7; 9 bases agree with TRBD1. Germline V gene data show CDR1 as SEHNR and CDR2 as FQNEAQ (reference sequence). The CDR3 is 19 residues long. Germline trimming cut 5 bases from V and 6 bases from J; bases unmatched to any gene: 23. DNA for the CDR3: TGTGCCAGCAGCCAAAACACAGGGGGCGCTTACATCGGAGGGGCCGAGCAGTACTTC. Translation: CASSQNTGGAYIGGAEQYF.

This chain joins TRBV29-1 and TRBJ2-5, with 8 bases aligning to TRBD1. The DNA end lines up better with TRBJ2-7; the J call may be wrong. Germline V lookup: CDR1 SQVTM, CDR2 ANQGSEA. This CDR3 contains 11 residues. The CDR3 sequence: CSVAGGHEQYF. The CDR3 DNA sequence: TGCAGCGTTGCAGGGGGCCACGAGCAGTACTTC.